This T cell receptor (beta chain) was sequenced in a study of control samples from healthy donors and cancer patients. The CDR3 sequence is 16 residues long. Germline trimming cut 1 base from V and 7 bases from J; bases unmatched to any gene: 8. Germline values: CDR1 LNHDA, CDR2 SQIVND (reference sequence). This table comes from immunoSEQ multiplex PCR, and its TCRdb copy is limited to in-frame clones, with some not included. This sample has tens of thousands of clones, with 65% to 90% found just once. The receptor comes from a man in his 60s with head and neck cancer. Sequenced: PBMCs. The chain carries TRBV19 and TRBJ2-2, with 8 bases lining up with TRBD1. In DNA form, the CDR3 reads TGTGCCAGTAGTATAGCCGGGACAGGAGACATCGGGGAGCTGTTTTTT. Encoded protein: CASSIAGTGDIGELFF. The variable domain in full, completed from reference TRBV19 and TRBJ2-2, reads DGGITQSPKYLFRKEGQNVTLSCEQNLNHDAMYWYRQDPGQGLRLIYYSQIVNDFQKGDIAEGYSVSREKKESFPLTVTSAQKNPTAFYLCASSIAGTGDIGELFFGEGSRLTVL.